This TCR beta chain was recorded in a study of cytomegalovirus exposure and HLA in healthy donors. The wider study: The roughly 120 validation repertoires, a later analysis reported, used the same platform as the approximately 670 first-cohort repertoires.

The study, taken as a whole, reports: First-cohort TCR clusters tended to co-occur in the approximately 110 validation repertoires, a later analysis found.

As regards this clone: Its antigen is unknown.

Sequencing used immunoSEQ multiplex PCR; TCRdb keeps in-frame clones, though not all of them. In the table there are 65,000 to 85,000 clones, around 95% of which are singletons. This receptor was taken from a woman in her late teens or twenties in good health and CMV-seronegative. Source material: PBMCs.

In DNA, the CDR3 is TGTGCCAGCAGCTTAGGGGTACAGGTAGGCAATGAGCAGTTCTTC. This gives the protein CASSLGVQVGNEQFF. The chain couples TRBV7-9 to TRBJ2-1, with a weak D call TRBD1 (5 bases). The CDR3 has 15 residues. V was pared by 1 base and J by 6 bases, with 13 bases between. Germline lookup yields CDR1 SEHNR and CDR2 FQNEAQ (reference sequence). The variable domain in full, with the rest retrieved from reference TRBV7-9 and TRBJ2-1, is DTGVSQNPRHKITKRGQNVTFRCDPISEHNRLYWYRQTLGQGPEFLTYFQNEAQLEKSRLLSDRFSAERPKGSFSTLEIQRTEQGDSAMYLCASSLGVQVGNEQFFGPGTRLTVL.